This TCR beta chain derives from a study of cytomegalovirus exposure and HLA in healthy donors. The CDR3 contains 13 residues. Germline V gene sequence: CDR1 MNHEY, CDR2 SVGAGI. Trimming stripped 5 bases from V and 5 bases from J, with 12 bases between. This PCR relied on a set of 60 Vbeta primers and 13 Jbeta primers. Measured with immunoSEQ multiplex PCR; TCRdb has only the in-frame clones, and not every one. The table includes 110,000 to 150,000 clones, 82% detected once. Sequences were obtained from PBMCs. The chain links TRBV6-5 to TRBJ2-5; tentative D call: TRBD2 (5 bases). The clonotype was recovered from a male donor in good health and CMV-seronegative. CDR3 in DNA: TGTGCCAGCAGTGTTATGCCGGGGGAGACCCAGTACTTC. Translation: CASSVMPGETQYF.